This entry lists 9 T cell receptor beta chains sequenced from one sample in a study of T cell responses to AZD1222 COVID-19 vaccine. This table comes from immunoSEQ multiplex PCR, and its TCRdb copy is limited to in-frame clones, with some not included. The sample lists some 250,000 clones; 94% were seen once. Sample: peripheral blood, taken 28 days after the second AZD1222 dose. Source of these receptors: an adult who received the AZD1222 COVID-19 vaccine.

The CDR3 coding sequence is TGCGCCAGCAGCCAAGAGGGTGTCGTGGCGGGACAGCCCCAGCATTTT. The encoded protein is CASSQEGVVAGQPQHF. This chain uses TRBV4-1 with TRBJ1-5; D remains ambiguous. There are 16 residues in the CDR3. Germline CDR1 is MGHRA and CDR2 is YSYEKL. Trimming took off 0 bases at V and 7 bases at J, with 16 bases between the two ends.

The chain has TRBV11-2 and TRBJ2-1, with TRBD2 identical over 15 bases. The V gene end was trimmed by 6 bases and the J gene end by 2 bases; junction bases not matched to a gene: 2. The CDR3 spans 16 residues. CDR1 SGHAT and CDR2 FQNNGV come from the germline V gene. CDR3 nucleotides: TGTGCCAGCAGACGGACTAGCGGGAGGGCCTACAATGAGCAGTTCTTC. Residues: CASRRTSGRAYNEQFF.

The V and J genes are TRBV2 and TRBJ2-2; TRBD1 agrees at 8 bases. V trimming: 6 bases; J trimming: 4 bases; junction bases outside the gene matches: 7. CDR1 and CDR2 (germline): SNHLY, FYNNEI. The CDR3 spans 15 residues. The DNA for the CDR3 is TGTGCCAGCAGGGCGGACAGGGTGGTCACCGGGGAGCTGTTTTTT. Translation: CASRADRVVTGELFF.

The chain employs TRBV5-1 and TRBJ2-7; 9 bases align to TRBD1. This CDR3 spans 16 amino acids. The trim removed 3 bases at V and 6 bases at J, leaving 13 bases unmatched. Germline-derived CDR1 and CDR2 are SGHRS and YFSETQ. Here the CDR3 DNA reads TGCGCCAGCAGCTCTACCCGGGGGACAGGGAGGGGCGAGCAGTACTTC. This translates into CASSSTRGTGRGEQYF.

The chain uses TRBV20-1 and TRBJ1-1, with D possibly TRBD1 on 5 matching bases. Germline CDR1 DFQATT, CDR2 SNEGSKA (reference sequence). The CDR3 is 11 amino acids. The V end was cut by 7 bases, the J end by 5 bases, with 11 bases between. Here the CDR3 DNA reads TGCAGTGTAAGGGGTTTGACTGAAGCTTTCTTT. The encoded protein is CSVRGLTEAFF.

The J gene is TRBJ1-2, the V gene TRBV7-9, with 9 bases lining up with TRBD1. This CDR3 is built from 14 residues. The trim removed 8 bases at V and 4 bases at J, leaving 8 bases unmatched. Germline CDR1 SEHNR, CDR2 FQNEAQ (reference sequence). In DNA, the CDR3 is TGTGCCAGCGGGGACAGGGCCCCCGTCTATGGCTACACCTTC. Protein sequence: CASGDRAPVYGYTF.

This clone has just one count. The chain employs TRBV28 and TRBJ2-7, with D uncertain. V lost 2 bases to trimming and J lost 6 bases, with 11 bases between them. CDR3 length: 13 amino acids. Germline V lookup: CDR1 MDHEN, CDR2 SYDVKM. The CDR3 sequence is CASSLGSAREQYF. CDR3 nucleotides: TGTGCCAGCAGTTTAGGGTCCGCTCGCGAGCAGTACTTC.

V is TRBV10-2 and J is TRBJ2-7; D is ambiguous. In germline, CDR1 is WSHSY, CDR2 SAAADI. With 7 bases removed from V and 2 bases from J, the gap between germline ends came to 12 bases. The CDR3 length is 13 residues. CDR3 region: CASKPTRTYEQYF. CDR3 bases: TGCGCCAGCAAACCGACACGGACCTACGAGCAGTACTTC.

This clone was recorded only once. The CDR3 reads CASSQRWMYYNEQFF. The CDR3 DNA reads TGCGCCAGCAGCCAGAGGTGGATGTATTACAATGAGCAGTTCTTC. This chain links TRBV4-3 with TRBJ2-1; no definite D call. From germline, CDR1 is LGHNA and CDR2 YSLEER. The V and J ends lost 3 bases and 4 bases respectively, with 13 bases between them. The CDR3 has 15 amino acids.